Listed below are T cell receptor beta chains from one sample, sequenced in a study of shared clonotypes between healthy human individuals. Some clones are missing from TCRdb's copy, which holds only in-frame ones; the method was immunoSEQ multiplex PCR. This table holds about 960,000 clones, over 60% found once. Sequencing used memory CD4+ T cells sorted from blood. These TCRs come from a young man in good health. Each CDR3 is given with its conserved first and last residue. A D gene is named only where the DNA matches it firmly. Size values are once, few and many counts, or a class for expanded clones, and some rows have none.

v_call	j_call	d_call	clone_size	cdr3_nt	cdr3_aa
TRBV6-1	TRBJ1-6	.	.	TGTGCCAGCAAAGAACAGAGCTCCTATAATTCACCCCTCCACTTT	CASKEQSSYNSPLHF
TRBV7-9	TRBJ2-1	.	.	TGTGCCAGCAGCTCACGACTGACCTACAATGAGCAGTTCTTC	CASSSRLTYNEQFF
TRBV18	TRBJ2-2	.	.	TGTGCCAGCTCACCCCGACAGATGGACCGGAACACCGGGGAGCTGTTTTTT	CASSPRQMDRNTGELFF
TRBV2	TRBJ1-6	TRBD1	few	TGTGCCAGCAGAAGACAGGGTCAGGTTAATTCACCCCTCCACTTT	CASRRQGQVNSPLHF
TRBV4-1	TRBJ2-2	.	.	TGCGCCAGCAGCCATGAGGGGGGCAAGGTCACCGGGGAGCTGTTTTTT	CASSHEGGKVTGELFF
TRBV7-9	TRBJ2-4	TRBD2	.	TGTGCCAGCAGCTTGACTAGCGGGGGGGCATTCCTAGCCAAAAACATTCAGTACTTC	CASSLTSGGAFLAKNIQYF
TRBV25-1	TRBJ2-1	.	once	TGTGCCAGCAGTGATGGTCAGCGGCTGAACGCTGAGCAGTTCTTC	CASSDGQRLNAEQFF
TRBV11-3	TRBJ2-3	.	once	TGTGCCAGCAGCTTAGGTTTAAAGGGCACAGATACGCAGTATTTT	CASSLGLKGTDTQYF
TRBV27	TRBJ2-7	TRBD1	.	TGTGCCAGCAGTTTATTGGGACAGGGGGCCGAGCAGTACTTC	CASSLLGQGAEQYF
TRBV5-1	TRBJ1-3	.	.	TGCGCCAGCAGCTTGGACGGCCAAAGGAACACCATATATTTT	CASSLDGQRNTIYF
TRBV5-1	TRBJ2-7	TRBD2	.	TGCGCCAGCAGCTCGACTAGCGGGTCGAACGAGCAGTACTTC	CASSSTSGSNEQYF
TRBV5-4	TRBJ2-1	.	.	TGTGCCAGCAGCTTGGGTGGCACGAACTACAATGAGCAGTTCTTC	CASSLGGTNYNEQFF
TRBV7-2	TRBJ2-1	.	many	TGTGCCAGCAGCTTTGGACGGCAGTCCTACAATGAGCAGTTCTTC	CASSFGRQSYNEQFF
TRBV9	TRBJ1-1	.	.	TGTGCCAGCAGCGTAGGACGGAACACTGAAGCTTTCTTT	CASSVGRNTEAFF
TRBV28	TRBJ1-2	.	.	TGTGCCAGCAGTTTAGGACGGGTTTACTATGGCTACACCTTC	CASSLGRVYYGYTF
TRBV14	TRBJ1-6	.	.	TGTGCCAGCAGCCAACTGGAGGTTACTTCACCCCTCCACTTT	CASSQLEVTSPLHF
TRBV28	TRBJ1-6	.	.	TGTGCCAGCAGTTCGGGACTGTATTTCTCCTATAATTCACCCCTCCACTTT	CASSSGLYFSYNSPLHF
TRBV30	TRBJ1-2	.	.	TGTGCCTGGACCCCCGAATTGGTCCGCTATGGCTACACCTTC	CAWTPELVRYGYTF
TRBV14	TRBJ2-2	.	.	TGTGCCAGCAGCCCCCTCTGGGGTGGGGGGGAGCTGTTTTTT	CASSPLWGGGELFF
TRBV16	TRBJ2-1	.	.	TGTGCCAGCAGCCCCGCCGGGACCTCCTTTCGAGAGTCCTACAATGAGCAGTTCTTC	CASSPAGTSFRESYNEQFF
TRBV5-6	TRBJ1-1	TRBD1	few	TGTGCCAGCAGCCCGATACAGGGGTACACTGAAGCTTTCTTT	CASSPIQGYTEAFF
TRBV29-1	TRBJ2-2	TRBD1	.	TGCAGCGTTAAATCCGGGACAGTTAACACCGGGGAGCTGTTTTTT	CSVKSGTVNTGELFF
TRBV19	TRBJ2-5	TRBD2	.	TGTGCCAGTAGTATCCGTGGGGGGCGGCTAGCGGGGATGGAACAAGAGACCCAGTACTTC	CASSIRGGRLAGMEQETQYF
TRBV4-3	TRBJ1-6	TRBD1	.	TGCGCCAGCAGCCAAGATGGTTCGGGACAGGGCTATAATTCACCCCTCCACTTT	CASSQDGSGQGYNSPLHF
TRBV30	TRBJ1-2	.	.	TGTGCCTGGAGTGTACAAGCCCTGGGGGCTTATGGCTACACCTTC	CAWSVQALGAYGYTF
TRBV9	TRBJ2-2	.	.	TGTGCCAGCAGCCTTGGGGGGAGAGCGAACACCGGGGAGCTGTTTTTT	CASSLGGRANTGELFF
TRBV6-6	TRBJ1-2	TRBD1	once	TGTGCCAGCAGTCCCCTCCACGCCAAGGGGGCATATGGCTACACCTTC	CASSPLHAKGAYGYTF
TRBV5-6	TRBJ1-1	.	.	TGTGCCAGCAGCTTGGACTTCGGTGGGGGTTTACACACTGAAGCTTTCTTT	CASSLDFGGGLHTEAFF
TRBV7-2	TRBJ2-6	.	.	TGTGCCAGCAGCTTAGTAGGGGGGACTGGGGCCAACGTCCTGACTTTC	CASSLVGGTGANVLTF
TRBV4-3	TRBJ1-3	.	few	TGCGCCAGCAGCCAAGATACAGGGAAGTCCCCTGGAAACACCATATATTTT	CASSQDTGKSPGNTIYF
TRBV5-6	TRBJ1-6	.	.	TGTGCCAGCACCAAGGACGTGTATAATTCACCCCTCCACTTT	CASTKDVYNSPLHF
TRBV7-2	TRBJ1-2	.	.	TGTGCCAGCAGCTTAGCGGTAGGGGGGCACTATGGCTACACCTTC	CASSLAVGGHYGYTF
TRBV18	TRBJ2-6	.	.	TGTGCCAGCTCACCCCCAATGGCCGGGGCCAACGTCCTGACTTTC	CASSPPMAGANVLTF
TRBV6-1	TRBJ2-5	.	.	TGTGCCAGCAGTAATAGAAGGGAGACCCAGTACTTC	CASSNRRETQYF
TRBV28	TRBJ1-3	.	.	TGTGCCAGCGCCAGGAAGGGGTCTGGAAACACCATATATTTT	CASARKGSGNTIYF
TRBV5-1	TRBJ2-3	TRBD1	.	TGCGCCAGCAGCCCCGGACAGGGGGTAACAGATACGCAGTATTTT	CASSPGQGVTDTQYF
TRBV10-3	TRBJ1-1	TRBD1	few	TGTGCCATCAGTGAAATCCCAGGGGGCACTGAAGCTTTCTTT	CAISEIPGGTEAFF
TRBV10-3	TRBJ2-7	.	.	TGTGCCATCAGTGAATCGAACAGACCCCGGCAGTACTTC	CAISESNRPRQYF
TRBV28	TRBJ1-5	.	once	TGTGCCAGCAGTTTGGGAGGTCGCAATCAGCCCCAGCATTTT	CASSLGGRNQPQHF
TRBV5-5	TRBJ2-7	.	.	TGTGCCAGCAGATATTCGGGGGATTCCTACGAGCAGTACTTC	CASRYSGDSYEQYF
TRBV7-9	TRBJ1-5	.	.	TGTGCCATTGGGCTGGGCAATCAGCCCCAGCATTTT	CAIGLGNQPQHF
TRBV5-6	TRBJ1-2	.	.	TGTGCCAGCAGAAGAGGACAGAACAGTTATGGCTACACCTTC	CASRRGQNSYGYTF
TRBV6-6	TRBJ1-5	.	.	TGTGCCAGCAGTCCTCAGGGACGGCATCACAATGAGCCCCAGCATTTT	CASSPQGRHHNEPQHF
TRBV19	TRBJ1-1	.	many	TGTGCCAGTTCCCGGACAGACTGGAACACTGAAGCTTTCTTT	CASSRTDWNTEAFF
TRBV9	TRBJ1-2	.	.	TGTGCCAGCAGCGTAGGGCACTATGGCTACACCTTC	CASSVGHYGYTF
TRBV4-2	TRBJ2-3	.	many	TGTGCCAGCAGCCACCGCCCGGGGGAAAGGGGTTCAGATACGCAGTATTTT	CASSHRPGERGSDTQYF
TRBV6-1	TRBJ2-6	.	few	TGTGCCAGCAGTCCCTTGTCCGGGGCCAACGTCCTGACTTTC	CASSPLSGANVLTF
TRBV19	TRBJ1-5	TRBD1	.	TGTGCCAGTTCCCCATTGGACAGGGGGTTTGGACAGCCCCAGCATTTT	CASSPLDRGFGQPQHF
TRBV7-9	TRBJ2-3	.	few	TGTGCCAGCGGCCAAACACAGGGTACGCAGTATTTT	CASGQTQGTQYF
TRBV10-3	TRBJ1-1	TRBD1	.	TGTGCCATCAGTATGACAGGGGACACTGAAGCTTTCTTT	CAISMTGDTEAFF
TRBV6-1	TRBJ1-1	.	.	TGTGCCAGCAGTACTTCCAAGGTGGCTGAAGCTTTCTTT	CASSTSKVAEAFF
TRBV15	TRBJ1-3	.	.	TGTGCCACCAGCAGAGATCCCAGGGTCTCTGGAAACACCATATATTTT	CATSRDPRVSGNTIYF
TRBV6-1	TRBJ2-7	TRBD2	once	TGTGCCAGCCTCGCTAGCGGGGGGCCCAGAGACGAGCAGTACTTC	CASLASGGPRDEQYF
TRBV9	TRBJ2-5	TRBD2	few	TGTGCCAGCAGCGTAGGGTACCTCGGGAGGGGTCAAGAGACCCAGTACTTC	CASSVGYLGRGQETQYF
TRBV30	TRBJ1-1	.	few	TGTGCCTGGGGGGCCCCAGGGACCCCGGGCGGTGAAGCTTTCTTT	CAWGAPGTPGGEAFF
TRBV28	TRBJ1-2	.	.	TGTGCCAGCAGTCCCCCCTCCGGGACAAGCTATGGCTACACCTTC	CASSPPSGTSYGYTF
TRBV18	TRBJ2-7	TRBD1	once	TGTGCCAGCTCACCACCGGCAGGGGGCCGCGAGCAGTACTTC	CASSPPAGGREQYF
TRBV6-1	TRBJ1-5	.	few	TGTGCCAGCAGTGAAGCCAGCCAGCCCCAGCATTTT	CASSEASQPQHF
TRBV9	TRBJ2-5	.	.	TGTGCCAGCAGCGTAGGGACGCTAGGGCAAGAGACCCAGTACTTC	CASSVGTLGQETQYF
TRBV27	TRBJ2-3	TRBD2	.	TGTGCCAGCAGGGAGCGGGAGGGTACGGCGACAGATACGCAGTATTTT	CASREREGTATDTQYF